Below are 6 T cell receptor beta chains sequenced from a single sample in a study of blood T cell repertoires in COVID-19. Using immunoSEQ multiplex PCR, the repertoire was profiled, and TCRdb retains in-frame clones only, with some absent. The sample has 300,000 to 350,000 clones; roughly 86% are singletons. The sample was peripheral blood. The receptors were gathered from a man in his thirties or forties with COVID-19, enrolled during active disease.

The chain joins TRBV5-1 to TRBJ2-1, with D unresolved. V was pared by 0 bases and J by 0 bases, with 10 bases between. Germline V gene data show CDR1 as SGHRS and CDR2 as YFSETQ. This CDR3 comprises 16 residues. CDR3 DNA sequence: TGCGCCAGCAGCTTGGGGAACAGTCTCTCCTACAATGAGCAGTTCTTC. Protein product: CASSLGNSLSYNEQFF.

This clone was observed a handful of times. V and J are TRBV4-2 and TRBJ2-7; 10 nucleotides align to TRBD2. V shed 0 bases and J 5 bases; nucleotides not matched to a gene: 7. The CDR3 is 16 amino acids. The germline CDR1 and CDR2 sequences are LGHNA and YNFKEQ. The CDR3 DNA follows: TGTGCCAGCAGCCAAGAGGGGGGACTAGCGTACCACGAGCAGTACTTC. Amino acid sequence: CASSQEGGLAYHEQYF.

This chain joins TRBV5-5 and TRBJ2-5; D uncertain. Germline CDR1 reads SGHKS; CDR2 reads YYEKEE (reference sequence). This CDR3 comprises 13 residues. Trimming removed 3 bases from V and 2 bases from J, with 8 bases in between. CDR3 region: CASSWRPQETQYF. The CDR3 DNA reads TGTGCCAGCAGCTGGAGACCACAAGAGACCCAGTACTTC.

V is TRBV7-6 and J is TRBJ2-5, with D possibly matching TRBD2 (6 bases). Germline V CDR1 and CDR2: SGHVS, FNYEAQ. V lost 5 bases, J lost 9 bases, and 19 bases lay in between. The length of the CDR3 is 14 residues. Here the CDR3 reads CASSEVGSALAQYF. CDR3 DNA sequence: TGTGCCAGCAGCGAAGTCGGGAGCGCCTTGGCCCAGTACTTC.

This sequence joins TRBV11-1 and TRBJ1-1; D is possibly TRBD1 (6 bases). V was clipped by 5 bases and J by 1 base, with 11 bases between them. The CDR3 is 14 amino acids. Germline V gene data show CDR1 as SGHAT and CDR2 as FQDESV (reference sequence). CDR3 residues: CASSHSGENTEAFF. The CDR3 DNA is TGTGCCAGCAGCCATTCAGGGGAGAACACTGAAGCTTTCTTT.

The CDR3: CASSPYRGQGNTIYF. The CDR3 nucleotides read TGTGCCAGCAGCCCCTACAGGGGGCAAGGAAACACCATATATTTT. This chain joins TRBV7-9 and TRBJ1-3, with 9 positions matching TRBD1. Germline CDR1 SEHNR, CDR2 FQNEAQ (reference sequence). V lost 5 bases to trimming and J lost 4 bases; unmatched junction nucleotides: 6. There are 15 residues in the CDR3. The full variable domain, with the rest looked up from reference TRBV7-9 and TRBJ1-3, is DTGVSQNPRHKITKRGQNVTFRCDPISEHNRLYWYRQTLGQGPEFLTYFQNEAQLEKSRLLSDRFSAERPKGSFSTLEIQRTEQGDSAMYLCASSPYRGQGNTIYFGEGSWLTVV.